The 26 T cell receptor beta chains listed next were all sequenced from one sample in a study of blood T cell repertoires in COVID-19. The data were produced by immunoSEQ multiplex PCR, yet TCRdb's version contains in-frame clones alone and is incomplete. The sample contains tens of thousands of clones, 75% to 90% of which appear only once. The source material was peripheral blood. The receptors stem from a human donor with active COVID-19. The donor label of this sample is uncertain.

The chain combines TRBV28 with TRBJ1-2; no reliable D call. The CDR3 totals 15 residues. Germline V gene lookup returns CDR1 MDHEN and CDR2 SYDVKM. Deletions cut 8 bases from V and 6 bases from J, with 22 bases between. CDR3 sequence (DNA): TGTGCCAGCCATCCCAGCGTGAACTACCAGCATGGCTACACCTTC. Residues: CASHPSVNYQHGYTF.

Of note for this clone: One end of the junction does not line up with germline, which may come from a read error. This chain joins TRBV7-9 and TRBJ2-3; D is undetermined. Germline values: CDR1 SEHNR, CDR2 FQNEAQ (reference sequence). The CDR3 spans 16 residues. CDR3 sequence: CASSLDVYPITDTQYF. DNA of the CDR3: TGTGCCAGCAGTTTAGACGTCTACCCGATCACAGATACGCAGTATTTT.

This clone was counted once. The V gene is TRBV29-1, the J gene TRBJ2-1; 12 nucleotides agree with TRBD2. Germline lookup yields CDR1 SQVTM and CDR2 ANQGSEA. This CDR3 has 14 residues. V was pared by 4 bases and J by 5 bases, with 3 bases of the junction left unmatched. DNA of the CDR3: TGCAGCGTTGTCGGACTAGCGGGGAACAATGAGCAGTTCTTC. Translating it yields CSVVGLAGNNEQFF.

This clone qualifies as medium-sized. The V gene is TRBV2, the J gene TRBJ2-7, with TRBD2 identical over 12 bases. Looked up from germline, CDR1 is SNHLY and CDR2 is FYNNEI. The J segment lost 6 bases and the V segment lost 2 bases, leaving 5 bases of the junction unmatched. The CDR3 is made up of 15 amino acids. CDR3 region: CASSETSGGNSEQYF. DNA of the CDR3: TGTGCCAGCAGTGAAACTAGCGGGGGGAATAGCGAGCAGTACTTC.

This chain joins TRBV6-5 and TRBJ2-7; 11 bases line up with TRBD2. Germline V gene data show CDR1 as MNHEY and CDR2 as SVGAGI. V lost 0 bases, J lost 0 bases, and 1 base stayed unmatched. The CDR3 totals 16 residues. The CDR3 sequence is CASSYSTSGSSYEQYF. Written as DNA, the CDR3 is TGTGCCAGCAGTTACTCAACTAGCGGGAGCTCCTACGAGCAGTACTTC.

The CDR3 is CASSWMTSGRADEQFF. CDR3 nucleotide sequence: TGTGCCAGCAGCTGGATGACTAGCGGGAGGGCTGATGAGCAGTTCTTC. The V gene is TRBV7-9, the J gene TRBJ2-1; 14 nucleotides line up with TRBD2. The CDR3 totals 16 residues. Per germline, CDR1 SEHNR and CDR2 FQNEAQ (reference sequence). J lost 8 bases, V lost 4 bases, and 7 bases had no gene match.

The V call is TRBV5-1, the J call TRBJ1-2; unclear D gene. Germline V gives CDR1 SGHRS, CDR2 YFSETQ. The CDR3 runs 14 residues. Trimming pared 2 bases from V and 3 bases from J, leaving 11 bases between. CDR3: CASSLGSLHYGYTF. The CDR3 DNA reads as TGCGCCAGCAGCTTAGGGAGTTTGCACTATGGCTACACCTTC.

V is TRBV6-5 and J is TRBJ2-1; D is uncertain. V shed 6 bases and J shed 3 bases, with 15 bases lying between them. The CDR3 runs to 15 residues. Germline lookup yields CDR1 MNHEY and CDR2 SVGAGI. The chain's CDR3 is CASRALGGYYNEQFF. As DNA, the CDR3 is TGTGCCAGCAGAGCCCTCGGCGGTTACTACAATGAGCAGTTCTTC.

There are a few counts of this clone. V and J are TRBV5-4 and TRBJ1-1, with 9 bases aligning to TRBD1. The CDR3 contains 15 residues. With 1 base clipped from V and 1 base from J, the junction kept 2 bases outside the gene matches. Germline-derived CDR1 and CDR2 are SGHNT and YYREEE (reference sequence). CDR3 region: CASSLPTGGNTEAFF. The CDR3 DNA is TGTGCCAGCAGCTTGCCGACAGGGGGGAACACTGAAGCTTTCTTT.

This clone was detected a few times. This chain links TRBV27 with TRBJ2-3; the match to TRBD1 covers 8 bases. The germline V gene has CDR1 MNHEY and CDR2 SMNVEV (reference sequence). V shed 3 bases and J 2 bases; nucleotides not matched to a gene: 4. This CDR3 is 15 amino acids long. The CDR3 region has the DNA TGTGCCAGCAGTTTCGGACAGGGCCTCACAGATACGCAGTATTTT. Its protein is CASSFGQGLTDTQYF.

This clone has only a few counts. The genes are TRBV7-9 and TRBJ2-6, with a possible D match to TRBD2 (6 bases). CDR3 size: 15 residues. Between the trimmed V and J ends, which lost 4 bases and 1 base, there was a span of 8 bases. From germline, CDR1 is SEHNR and CDR2 FQNEAQ (reference sequence). CDR3 sequence reads: CASSWGVSGANVLTF. CDR3 DNA sequence: TGTGCCAGCAGCTGGGGGGTATCTGGGGCCAACGTCCTGACTTTC.

The CDR3 protein is CASSRGEVQETQYF. The CDR3 DNA follows: TGCGCCAGCAGCCGGGGGGAGGTACAAGAGACCCAGTACTTC. The chain uses TRBV5-1 and TRBJ2-5, with 7 bases aligning to TRBD2. The germline V gene has CDR1 SGHRS and CDR2 YFSETQ. J was trimmed by 2 bases and V by 4 bases; bases with no gene match: 5. The CDR3 covers 14 residues.

This clone was seen only once. This sequence joins TRBV6-2 or TRBV6-3 and TRBJ1-1; no clear D. V shed 2 bases and J shed 2 bases, with 9 bases lying between them. Germline CDR1 MNHEY, CDR2 SVGEGT. This CDR3 spans 14 amino acids. The CDR3 loop reads CASSYADSNTEAFF. The CDR3 bases are TGTGCCAGCAGTTACGCGGATTCTAACACTGAAGCTTTCTTT.

CDR3 region: CASSQGQGRMNTEAFF. The CDR3 DNA is TGTGCCAGCTCCCAGGGACAGGGGAGGATGAACACTGAAGCTTTCTTT. The J gene is TRBJ1-1, the V gene TRBV18, with 10 bases that match TRBD1. Germline V gives CDR1 KGHSH, CDR2 LQKENI. This CDR3 has 16 residues. V dropped 6 bases and J dropped 0; count of bases not matched to a gene: 7.

The genes are TRBV27 and TRBJ2-2; 10 nucleotides agree with TRBD2. V gave up 3 bases and J gave up 5 bases; unmatched junction bases: 6. Germline CDR1 reads MNHEY; CDR2 reads SMNVEV (reference sequence). CDR3 size: 16 residues. CDR3 protein: CASSFSGLASTGELFF. The CDR3, as DNA: TGTGCCAGCAGTTTTTCGGGACTAGCGAGTACCGGGGAGCTGTTTTTT.

The gene calls are TRBV4-2 and TRBJ1-2, with D tentatively TRBD1 (5 bases). Trimming stripped 0 bases from V and 8 bases from J, with 13 bases between. CDR1 and CDR2 (germline): LGHNA, YNFKEQ. The CDR3 extends over 14 amino acids. CDR3 in amino acids: CASSQDTGVLGYTF. CDR3 nucleotides: TGTGCCAGCAGCCAAGATACGGGGGTCCTGGGCTACACCTTC.

Only a few counts were recorded for this clone. The chain has TRBV27 and TRBJ1-5, with 7 bases fitting TRBD1. This CDR3 spans 15 amino acids. In germline, CDR1 is MNHEY, CDR2 SMNVEV (reference sequence). With V trimmed by 3 bases and J by 4 bases, 6 bases remained unmatched. CDR3 nucleotide sequence: TGTGCCAGCAGTTTGGGACAGCCCGGAAATCAGCCCCAGCATTTT. The encoded protein is CASSLGQPGNQPQHF.

This rearrangement joins TRBV29-1 to TRBJ2-3; 7 nucleotides match TRBD2. The germline V gene has CDR1 SQVTM and CDR2 ANQGSEA. The V gene end was trimmed by 8 bases and the J gene end by 0 bases; junction bases not matched to a gene: 11. CDR3 size: 15 residues. CDR3 sequence: CSLVLAGGSTDTQYF. As DNA, the CDR3 is TGCAGCCTCGTTCTTGCCGGGGGGAGCACAGATACGCAGTATTTT.

This chain joins TRBV24-1 and TRBJ2-7; TRBD2 aligns across 11 bases. CDR3 length equals 17 residues. The V and J ends lost 0 bases and 4 bases, in that order; junction bases with no gene match: 7. Germline V gene data show CDR1 as KGHDR and CDR2 as SFDVKD. The CDR3 DNA follows: TGTGCCACCAGTGATTTGGACGGGGCTAGCGGGAGGTACGAGCAGTACTTC. Its translation is CATSDLDGASGRYEQYF.

The chain couples TRBV30 to TRBJ1-1, with TRBD1 identical over 7 bases. The J segment lost 6 bases and the V segment lost 1 base, leaving 5 bases of the junction unmatched. CDR1 is GTSNPN and CDR2 is SVGIG in the germline V gene (reference sequence). The CDR3 is 13 amino acids. The CDR3 nucleotides are TGTGCCTGGAGTGGAAGGGGGCGAGCTGAAGCTTTCTTT. Its translation: CAWSGRGRAEAFF.

The chain joins TRBV7-8 to TRBJ2-1; TRBD2 matches 9 bases. V lost 2 bases to trimming and J lost 8 bases; unmatched junction nucleotides: 7. CDR3 length equals 15 residues. Germline CDR1 is SGHVS and CDR2 is FQNEAQ. The CDR3 is CASSLRGRASDEQFF. In nucleotides, the CDR3 is TGTGCCAGCAGCTTACGCGGGAGGGCTAGCGATGAGCAGTTCTTC.

This chain links TRBV13 with TRBJ2-3, with a possible D match to TRBD1 (6 bases). The CDR3 length is 16 residues. V was trimmed by 1 base and J by 2 bases, leaving 13 bases between them. Germline V gene data show CDR1 as PRHDT and CDR2 as FYEKMQ (reference sequence). The CDR3, as DNA: TGTGCCAGCAGCTTAGCACAGGGTGGCGCCACAGATACGCAGTATTTT. It codes for CASSLAQGGATDTQYF.

The rearrangement links TRBV2 to TRBJ2-4; 8 bases align to TRBD2. The trim removed 2 bases at V and 0 bases at J, leaving 9 bases unmatched. Germline CDR1 and CDR2: SNHLY and FYNNEI. This CDR3 comprises 18 residues. The CDR3 sequence is CASSERHSGVLAKNIQYF. The CDR3 DNA reads TGTGCCAGCAGTGAACGGCATAGCGGGGTACTAGCCAAAAACATTCAGTACTTC.

V gene TRBV18 combines with J gene TRBJ2-7; D is undetermined. The germline V gene has CDR1 KGHSH and CDR2 LQKENI. Trimming cost V 3 bases and J 0 bases, with 6 bases left between them. This CDR3 contains 13 residues. DNA for the CDR3: TGTGCCAGCTCACCCCCCAGCTCCTACGAGCAGTACTTC. Translating gives CASSPPSSYEQYF.

This chain joins TRBV6-2 or TRBV6-3 and TRBJ2-3; D perhaps matches TRBD2 (5 bases). The CDR3 has 21 residues. Germline V gives CDR1 MNHEY, CDR2 SVGEGT. V gave up 2 bases and J gave up 0 bases, with 27 bases separating them. This chain's CDR3 is CASSYGMGAVAARRSTDTQYF. CDR3 sequence (DNA): TGTGCCAGCAGTTACGGGATGGGAGCCGTCGCCGCGCGGAGGAGCACAGATACGCAGTATTTT.

V gene TRBV4-3 combines with J gene TRBJ1-2; TRBD1 matches at 7 bases. CDR1 and CDR2 (germline): LGHNA, YSLEER. The junction had 6 bases not matched to a gene; V was cut back by 0 bases and J by 5 bases. The CDR3 is made up of 15 amino acids. CDR3 sequence reads: CASSQDLGQEYGYTF. The CDR3 nucleotides read TGCGCCAGCAGCCAAGATCTTGGACAGGAGTATGGCTACACCTTC.